One and the same sample provided the 16 T cell receptor beta chains below, sequenced in a study of glioma-infiltrating T cells. TCR alpha and beta CDR3 regions were amplified from RNA using iRepertoire nested multiplex PCR. TCRdb reprocessed the multiplex PCR reads with MiXCR, giving one entry per CDR3 protein. Among fewer than 200,000 distinct CDR3 sequences listed, 32% were seen once. The sequenced sample was glioma tissue, nonneoplastic brain tissue, or PBMCs (not recorded which). The receptors stem from a human donor with low-grade glioma or glioblastoma, undergoing nonglioma brain surgery, or in good health (not recorded which).

Concerning this clonotype itself: A much larger clone differs from this one at a single base, so this may be a read error. No conserved phenylalanine or tryptophan is present at the end of the CDR3, so a read error is the likely explanation. J is TRBJ1-2 and V is TRBV4-1; D gene unclear. The V end was cut by 0 bases, the J end by 1 base, with 9 bases between. Germline V CDR1 and CDR2: MGHRA, YSYEKL. The CDR3 has 15 residues. The DNA for the CDR3 is TGCGCCAGCAGCCAAGATAGCAGGAATAACTATGGCTACACCTCC. It is translated as CASSQDSRNNYGYTS.

On this clonotype: A much larger clone is a single base away; this may be a read error. The chain employs TRBV14 and TRBJ2-7, with no clear D. The V end lost 6 bases, the J end lost 2 bases, and 11 bases lay between the germline ends. The CDR3 spans 13 residues. Looked up from germline, CDR1 is SGHDN and CDR2 is FVKESK. The CDR3 bases are TGTGCCAGCAGACAATCCCGAGCCTACGAGCAGTACTTC. It translates to CASRQSRAYEQYF.

This clonotype was seen a few times. The chain couples TRBV19 to TRBJ2-7; possibly TRBD2 for D (5 bases). The V gene lost 1 base and the J gene lost 5 bases, with 12 bases spanning the gap. The germline V gene has CDR1 LNHDA and CDR2 SQIVND (reference sequence). This CDR3 is 14 amino acids long. CDR3 residues: CASSIAGLSDEQYF. The CDR3 DNA reads TGTGCCAGTAGTATAGCAGGACTCTCGGACGAGCAGTACTTC.

About this clonotype itself: A much larger clone differs by one base, so this may be a read error. The chain links TRBV6-4 to TRBJ2-1; 11 nucleotides agree with TRBD1. The V segment lost 11 bases and the J segment 9 bases; nucleotides outside the gene matches: 9. Germline-derived CDR1 and CDR2 are MRHNA and SNTAGT. The CDR3 totals 13 residues. The CDR3 loop reads CAGSGQGAGEQFF. CDR3 bases: TGTGCCGGCTCAGGACAGGGGGCAGGTGAGCAGTTCTTC.

This clonotype came up many times. J is TRBJ2-7 and V is TRBV6-2 or TRBV6-3; no clear D gene. V lost 0 bases and J lost 4, with 16 bases in between. The CDR3 is made up of 16 amino acids. CDR1 is MNHEY, CDR2 SVGEGT, per germline. The CDR3 protein is CASSYSHRTPGYEQYF. CDR3 nucleotides: TGTGCCAGCAGTTACTCGCATAGAACTCCCGGATACGAGCAGTACTTC.

This clonotype was counted at least ten times. The CDR3 bases are TGTGCCAGCTCACCACCAGGCAAGCCCCAGCATTTT. Residues: CASSPPGKPQHF. The chain links TRBV18 to TRBJ1-5; D unclear. This CDR3 spans 12 amino acids. The V end lost 0 bases, the J end lost 8 bases, and 5 bases lay between the germline ends. CDR1 is KGHSH and CDR2 is LQKENI in the germline V gene.

This clonotype has only a few counts. V is TRBV30 and J is TRBJ2-1; 11 nucleotides align to TRBD2. CDR3 length equals 14 residues. Germline assignment: CDR1 GTSNPN and CDR2 SVGIG (reference sequence). Germline trimming cut 3 bases from V and 4 bases from J; bases unmatched to any gene: 2. This CDR3 reads CAWRSSGGYNEQFF. CDR3 DNA sequence: TGTGCCTGGAGGTCTAGCGGGGGGTACAATGAGCAGTTCTTC.

The sample holds one count of this clonotype. This may arise from a read error, as a much more abundant clone is one base away. The chain is built from TRBV7-9 and TRBJ1-1; D might be TRBD1 (6 bases). The CDR3 contains 14 residues. Looked up from germline, CDR1 is SEHNR and CDR2 is FQNEAQ (reference sequence). Trimming took 5 bases from V and 6 from J, leaving 16 bases between them. This CDR3 reads CASSQGPSSPEAFF. CDR3 sequence (DNA): TGTGCCAGCAGCCAGGGGCCCTCCAGCCCTGAAGCTTTCTTT.

This clonotype has at least ten counts. This CDR3 is CSARDRWVSDEQFF. CDR3 sequence (DNA): TGCAGTGCTAGAGATCGGTGGGTTAGCGATGAGCAGTTCTTC. This sequence joins TRBV20-1 and TRBJ2-1, with D perhaps TRBD2 (5 bases). CDR3 size: 14 residues. Deletions cut 0 bases from V and 8 bases from J, with 14 bases between. Germline CDR1 reads DFQATT; CDR2 reads SNEGSKA (reference sequence).

This clonotype was counted many times. The chain joins TRBV28 to TRBJ2-7, with 12 positions matching TRBD2. The CDR3 runs to 15 residues. With 6 bases clipped from V and 4 bases from J, the junction kept 7 bases outside the gene matches. Germline lookup yields CDR1 MDHEN and CDR2 SYDVKM. The CDR3 is CASRTTSGGIYEQYF. Here the CDR3 DNA reads TGTGCCAGCAGAACTACTAGCGGGGGGATTTACGAGCAGTACTTC. The whole variable domain, remainder taken from reference TRBV28 and TRBJ2-7, is DVKVTQSSRYLVKRTGEKVFLECVQDMDHENMFWYRQDPGLGLRLIYFSYDVKMKEKGDIPEGYSVSREKKERFSLILESASTNQTSMYLCASRTTSGGIYEQYFGPGTRLTVT.

Worth noting for this clonotype: At one end, the junction sequence differs from germline, possibly due to a read error. V and J are TRBV6-1 and TRBJ1-3; D is ambiguous. The CDR3 is 13 amino acids. The germline gives CDR1 MNHNS, CDR2 SASEGT. CDR3 sequence: CASARDYGDTIYF. The CDR3 coding sequence is TGTGCCAGCGCTCGCGACTATGGAGACACCATATATTTT.

This clonotype has ten or more counts. The chain is built from TRBV27 and TRBJ1-4; TRBD1 matches 8 bases. V trimming: 4 bases; J trimming: 2 bases; junction bases outside the gene matches: 0. In germline, CDR1 is MNHEY, CDR2 SMNVEV (reference sequence). The CDR3 extends over 14 amino acids. CDR3 sequence (DNA): TGTGCCAGCAGTTGGACAGGGACTAATGAAAAACTGTTTTTT. Translating gives CASSWTGTNEKLFF. The full variable domain, its missing parts supplied by reference TRBV27 and TRBJ1-4, is EAQVTQNPRYLITVTGKKLTVTCSQNMNHEYMSWYRQDPGLGLRQIYYSMNVEVTDKGDVPEGYKVSRKEKRNFPLILESPSPNQTSLYFCASSWTGTNEKLFFGSGTQLSVL.

This clonotype was detected many times. This chain joins TRBV4-3 and TRBJ1-2; D uncertain. The CDR3 loop spans 11 amino acids. V was clipped by 3 bases and J by 5 bases, with 4 bases between them. CDR1 is LGHNA, CDR2 YSLEER, per germline. CDR3 in amino acids: CASSHGYGYTF. The CDR3, as DNA: TGCGCCAGCAGCCACGGTTATGGCTACACCTTC.

This sequence joins TRBV28 and TRBJ2-7; no reliable D call. The CDR3 has 16 residues. Germline CDR1 is MDHEN and CDR2 is SYDVKM. The V end lost 3 bases, the J end lost 2 bases, and 17 bases lay between the germline ends. CDR3 region: CASSFAGAGATYEQYF. The CDR3 DNA is TGTGCCAGCAGTTTCGCAGGAGCAGGTGCAACCTACGAGCAGTACTTC.

The table lists this clonotype with many counts. The chain has TRBV2 and TRBJ1-6; 8 bases match TRBD1. Germline CDR1 SNHLY, CDR2 FYNNEI. The CDR3 covers 15 residues. V dropped 5 bases and J dropped 10; count of bases not matched to a gene: 10. The chain's CDR3 is CASSRLRDRTSPLHF. The CDR3 coding sequence is TGTGCCAGCAGTCGTCTCCGGGACAGGACGTCACCCCTCCACTTT.

About this clonotype: Possible read error: a much larger clone is one base away. The chain is built from TRBV12-3 or TRBV12-4 and TRBJ2-1; no clear D. V was clipped by 6 bases and J by 15 bases, with 21 bases between them. This CDR3 has 13 amino acids. The CDR3: CASSANVVALPFF. In nucleotides, the CDR3 is TGTGCCAGCAGCGCAAACGTAGTGGCCCTCCCGTTCTTC.